Each of the 25 T cell receptor beta chains below was sequenced from the same sample in a study of blood T cell repertoires in COVID-19. TCRdb's copy holds only in-frame clones and misses some; the assay was immunoSEQ multiplex PCR. The sample holds under 65,000 clones, about 73% seen once. The sample comprised peripheral blood. These TCRs come from a woman in her 70s with acute or convalescent COVID-19.

The chain joins TRBV19 to TRBJ2-1; D not certain. V was cut by 4 bases and J by 5 bases, with 18 bases left in between. The CDR3 contains 16 residues. CDR1 LNHDA and CDR2 SQIVND come from the germline V gene (reference sequence). CDR3 DNA sequence: TGTGCCAGTAGTAGGGCAGCCCAGAAGGTCCACAATGAGCAGTTCTTC. Translated, it gives CASSRAAQKVHNEQFF. Using reference TRBV19 and TRBJ2-1 for the parts outside the CDR3, the full variable domain is DGGITQSPKYLFRKEGQNVTLSCEQNLNHDAMYWYRQDPGQGLRLIYYSQIVNDFQKGDIAEGYSVSREKKESFPLTVTSAQKNPTAFYLCASSRAAQKVHNEQFFGPGTRLTVL.

The CDR3 bases are TGTGCCAGCAGAGCAGGGAAAGAAGCTTTCTTT. It is translated as CASRAGKEAFF. This sequence joins TRBV12-3 or TRBV12-4 and TRBJ1-1; TRBD1 might be the D (5 bases). V was shortened by 6 bases and J by 8 bases, with 10 bases between the two germline ends. The CDR3 has 11 residues.

The table lists this clone with a count of one. The chain uses TRBV2 and TRBJ2-2; 9 bases match TRBD2. The CDR3 is made up of 15 amino acids. CDR1 and CDR2 from the germline V gene are SNHLY and FYNNEI. The junction had 6 bases not matched to a gene; V was cut back by 7 bases and J by 3 bases. This CDR3 is CASTSGGTYTGELFF. The DNA for the CDR3 is TGTGCCAGCACGAGCGGGGGGACCTACACCGGGGAGCTGTTTTTT.

The chain has TRBV7-9 and TRBJ1-1, with a weak D call TRBD1 (6 bases). V dropped 6 bases and J dropped 1 base, with 9 bases sitting between them. Germline CDR1 is SEHNR and CDR2 is FQNEAQ (reference sequence). This CDR3 has 13 amino acids. Here the CDR3 DNA reads TGTGCCAGCAGGCTACAGGGGAACACTGAAGCTTTCTTT. It specifies CASRLQGNTEAFF. Combining the CDR3 with reference TRBV7-9 and TRBJ1-1 gives the whole variable domain DTGVSQNPRHKITKRGQNVTFRCDPISEHNRLYWYRQTLGQGPEFLTYFQNEAQLEKSRLLSDRFSAERPKGSFSTLEIQRTEQGDSAMYLCASRLQGNTEAFFGQGTRLTVV.

This clone was seen just once. The chain carries TRBV19 and TRBJ2-3, with D maybe TRBD2 (5 bases). Germline CDR1 and CDR2: LNHDA and SQIVND (reference sequence). The germline V and J ends were trimmed by 2 bases and 2 bases, with 14 bases remaining between them. The CDR3 is made up of 16 amino acids. CDR3 DNA: TGTGCCAGTAGTATAAGGGCGGGCACTTCCACAGATACGCAGTATTTT. Translation: CASSIRAGTSTDTQYF. Complete variable domain (other parts from reference TRBV19 and TRBJ2-3): DGGITQSPKYLFRKEGQNVTLSCEQNLNHDAMYWYRQDPGQGLRLIYYSQIVNDFQKGDIAEGYSVSREKKESFPLTVTSAQKNPTAFYLCASSIRAGTSTDTQYFGPGTRLTVL.

The rearrangement joins TRBV9 to TRBJ1-3; maybe TRBD1 (6 bases). The CDR3 is 16 amino acids. V lost 0 bases, J lost 1 base, and 11 bases lay in between. Looked up from germline, CDR1 is SGDLS and CDR2 is YYNGEE. CDR3 DNA sequence: TGTGCCAGCAGCGTAGATGGGACAATTTCTGGAAACACCATATATTTT. It translates to CASSVDGTISGNTIYF.

This chain links TRBV5-4 with TRBJ1-2; 8 nucleotides align to TRBD1. CDR1 and CDR2 (germline): SGHNT, YYREEE (reference sequence). J gave up 8 bases and V 4 bases, and 7 bases lay outside the gene matches. CDR3 length equals 13 residues. The DNA for the CDR3 is TGTGCCAGCAGCAGCGGACAGGGTGGGGGCTACACCTTC. It yields the protein CASSSGQGGGYTF.

In nucleotides, the CDR3 is TGCGCCAGCAGCCAACTGAACAGGGGGCATGGCTACACCTTC. This gives the protein CASSQLNRGHGYTF. The rearrangement uses TRBV4-1 and TRBJ1-2, with 9 bases fitting TRBD1. Germline loops: CDR1 MGHRA, CDR2 YSYEKL. V dropped 2 bases and J dropped 6; count of bases not matched to a gene: 4. The CDR3 totals 14 residues.

This clone showed up just a few times. The J gene is TRBJ2-5, the V gene TRBV5-1, with 7 bases identical to TRBD2. The germline V gene has CDR1 SGHRS and CDR2 YFSETQ. The CDR3 consists of 12 residues. V lost 4 bases and J lost 9; bases outside the gene matches: 6. Here the CDR3 DNA reads TGCGCCAGCAGCCCGCCCAGCGGGGCCCAGTACTTC. Its protein is CASSPPSGAQYF. Filled out from reference TRBV5-1 and TRBJ2-5, the complete variable domain reads KAGVTQTPRYLIKTRGQQVTLSCSPISGHRSVSWYQQTPGQGLQFLFEYFSETQRNKGNFPGRFSGRQFSNSRSEMNVSTLELGDSALYLCASSPPSGAQYFGPGTRLLVL.

This clone was seen a few times. The chain carries TRBV5-4 and TRBJ2-5; 11 positions agree with TRBD1. The CDR3 spans 15 residues. Germline trimming cut 3 bases from V and 4 bases from J; bases unmatched to any gene: 5. Germline V gene data show CDR1 as SGHNT and CDR2 as YYREEE (reference sequence). CDR3 residues: CASSSGTGGGETQYF. In nucleotides, the CDR3 is TGTGCCAGCAGCTCTGGGACAGGGGGAGGAGAGACCCAGTACTTC. The variable domain in full, with the rest retrieved from reference TRBV5-4 and TRBJ2-5, is ETGVTQSPTHLIKTRGQQVTLRCSSQSGHNTVSWYQQALGQGPQFIFQYYREEENGRGNFPPRFSGLQFPNYSSELNVNALELDDSALYLCASSSGTGGGETQYFGPGTRLLVL.

The gene calls are TRBV19 and TRBJ1-1, with D perhaps TRBD1 (6 bases). Germline V gives CDR1 LNHDA, CDR2 SQIVND (reference sequence). Trimming pared 4 bases from V and 0 bases from J, leaving 18 bases between. The CDR3 runs 17 residues. Written as DNA, the CDR3 is TGTGCCAGTAGTACTGGACAGAAAACTCGTATGAACACTGAAGCTTTCTTT. It yields the protein CASSTGQKTRMNTEAFF.

This chain connects TRBV5-1 to TRBJ1-5; 9 bases line up with TRBD1. Germline V gene data show CDR1 as SGHRS and CDR2 as YFSETQ. The CDR3 loop spans 15 amino acids. Trimming at V came to 2 bases and at J to 2 bases, leaving 2 bases not matched to a gene. CDR3: CASSFTGGGNQPQHF. In nucleotides, the CDR3 is TGCGCCAGCAGCTTTACAGGGGGCGGCAATCAGCCCCAGCATTTT.

The chain carries TRBV10-3 and TRBJ2-5; 8 bases map to TRBD2. CDR3 length: 14 residues. V shed 6 bases, J shed 2 bases, and the junction held 5 bases outside the gene matches. Germline CDR1 ENHRY, CDR2 SYGVKD. In nucleotides, the CDR3 is TGTGCCATCAGCCCGGGGGGGGGACAAGAGACCCAGTACTTC. As protein: CAISPGGGQETQYF.

The gene calls are TRBV23-1 and TRBJ2-1, with TRBD1 matching over 8 bases. TRBV23-1 is marked as an open reading frame, function uncertain. V lost 4 bases, J lost 4 bases, and 6 bases stayed unmatched. CDR3 length: 15 amino acids. CDR3 bases: TGCGCCAGCAGTCTCCGGGACAGGCGGTACAATGAGCAGTTCTTC. It is translated as CASSLRDRRYNEQFF.

This sequence joins TRBV29-1 and TRBJ1-2, with 8 bases aligning to TRBD1. CDR3 length: 12 residues. The germline V gene has CDR1 SQVTM and CDR2 ANQGSEA. V lost 3 bases, J lost 7 bases, and 4 bases stayed unmatched. CDR3 region: CSVDRGRSGYTF. CDR3 bases: TGCAGCGTTGACAGGGGGCGGAGTGGCTACACCTTC.

The chain has TRBV7-2 and TRBJ2-5; 7 nucleotides agree with TRBD1. Trimming at V came to 2 bases and at J to 4 bases, leaving 7 bases not matched to a gene. Germline CDR1 reads SGHTA; CDR2 reads FQGNSA. The CDR3 runs 15 residues. The CDR3 sequence: CASSLWRAGGETQYF. The DNA for the CDR3 is TGTGCCAGCAGCTTATGGCGGGCAGGGGGAGAGACCCAGTACTTC.

The chain links TRBV6-5 to TRBJ1-5; D is ambiguous. The V end lost 7 bases, the J end lost 9 bases, and 19 bases lay between the germline ends. CDR1 and CDR2 (germline): MNHEY, SVGAGI. This CDR3 region has 14 residues. For the CDR3, the DNA is TGTGCCAGCAAGGATCCGGGAGGGATGGCGCCCCAGCATTTT. Translating it yields CASKDPGGMAPQHF.

The gene calls are TRBV6-6 and TRBJ2-2, with TRBD1 as a possible D gene (6 bases). V lost 2 bases, J lost 11 bases, and 15 bases lay in between. The germline gives CDR1 MNHNY, CDR2 SVGAGI (reference sequence). The CDR3 is 14 amino acids. This CDR3 is CASSYRPGQIELFF. Here the CDR3 DNA reads TGTGCCAGCAGTTACCGTCCCGGACAGATTGAGCTGTTTTTT.

CDR3 DNA sequence: TGCGCCAGCAGCTTAACAGGAGCTATTTCACCCCTCCACTTT. Its protein product is CASSLTGAISPLHF. The genes are TRBV5-1 and TRBJ1-6; maybe TRBD1 (5 bases). The length of the CDR3 is 14 residues. Trimming removed 2 bases at V and 9 bases at J, with 12 bases between. Germline loops: CDR1 SGHRS, CDR2 YFSETQ.

This clone was seen only a few times. The chain couples TRBV15 to TRBJ1-5, with D maybe TRBD1 (5 bases). The germline V and J ends were trimmed by 0 bases and 3 bases, with 9 bases remaining between them. This CDR3 spans 15 amino acids. Germline CDR1 and CDR2: LNHNV and YYDKDF (reference sequence). Written as DNA, the CDR3 is TGTGCCACCAGCAGAGATAAGGGGTACAATCAGCCCCAGCATTTT. This codes for CATSRDKGYNQPQHF.

The chain couples TRBV5-4 to TRBJ1-1, with 8 bases fitting TRBD1. Germline V gene sequence: CDR1 SGHNT, CDR2 YYREEE (reference sequence). Germline trimming cut 5 bases from V and 1 base from J; bases unmatched to any gene: 7. CDR3 length: 15 residues. This CDR3 reads CASSSDRGPNTEAFF. CDR3 coding DNA: TGTGCCAGCAGTTCTGACAGGGGACCGAACACTGAAGCTTTCTTT.

With regard to this clone: Other DNA sequences in this specimen translate into the identical CDR3. This rearrangement joins TRBV24-1 to TRBJ2-3, with 11 bases identical to TRBD2. The length of the CDR3 is 16 residues. Trimming at V came to 4 bases and at J to 4 bases, leaving 6 bases not matched to a gene. Germline V gene lookup returns CDR1 KGHDR and CDR2 SFDVKD. Here the CDR3 reads CATSDPRLAGSDTQYF. The CDR3, as DNA: TGTGCCACCAGTGACCCCAGACTAGCGGGGTCAGATACGCAGTATTTT.

J is TRBJ2-2 and V is TRBV9, with 10 bases that match TRBD2. The CDR3 has 16 amino acids. CDR1 and CDR2 (germline): SGDLS, YYNGEE. V lost 2 bases, J lost 4 bases, and 5 bases stayed unmatched. CDR3 nucleotides: TGTGCCAGCAGCGTTCGAGCGGGGGGGTTCACCGGGGAGCTGTTTTTT. Its translation is CASSVRAGGFTGELFF.

The rearrangement links TRBV5-1 to TRBJ1-1; TRBD1 agrees at 7 bases. Germline-derived CDR1 and CDR2 are SGHRS and YFSETQ. Trimming removed 4 bases from V and 5 bases from J; junction bases left unmatched: 11. This CDR3 spans 15 amino acids. CDR3 nucleotides: TGCGCCAGCAGCGGCCCGACAGGGCATGTGACTGAAGCTTTCTTT. Amino acid sequence: CASSGPTGHVTEAFF.

This clone is a singleton in its sample. The rearrangement links TRBV5-1 to TRBJ2-4; D is possibly TRBD1 (6 bases). The CDR3 has 13 residues. Trimming left V 4 bases short and J 9 bases short, with 14 bases between. The germline V gene encodes CDR1 SGHRS and CDR2 YFSETQ. CDR3 sequence: CASSTTTGAIQYF. CDR3 nucleotide sequence: TGCGCCAGCAGCACCACGACAGGAGCCATTCAGTACTTC. The full variable domain, its missing parts supplied by reference TRBV5-1 and TRBJ2-4, is KAGVTQTPRYLIKTRGQQVTLSCSPISGHRSVSWYQQTPGQGLQFLFEYFSETQRNKGNFPGRFSGRQFSNSRSEMNVSTLELGDSALYLCASSTTTGAIQYFGAGTRLSVL.